The sequence of this TCR beta chain was determined in a study of blood T cell repertoires in COVID-19. In the study overall: The United States, Italy and Spain supplied acute and convalescent COVID-19 samples. PBMCs, B-cell-depleted T cells, or T cells provided the cDNA or gDNA that made up the material.

As originally analysed: Reference gene primer amplification gave nucleated cell count estimates. Assay: immunoSEQ multiplex PCR; the TCRdb copy retains only in-frame clones and omits some. D and trimming were read from the DNA, whereas the V and J calls and clone size are those reported in that table. This table has fewer than 500,000 clones, 70% to 85% appearing once. Trimming took 7 bases from V and 5 from J, leaving 9 bases between them. Germline V gene data show CDR1 as SGHVS and CDR2 as FQNEAQ. The CDR3 extends over 12 amino acids. The chain joins TRBV7-8 to TRBJ2-1, with D unclear. This receptor was identified in a human donor with acute or convalescent COVID-19. The donor label of this sample is uncertain. What was sequenced was peripheral blood. The CDR3 sequence: CASTPKNNEQFF. The CDR3 DNA reads as TGTGCCAGCACCCCAAAAAACAATGAGCAGTTCTTC.